These T cell receptor beta chains were read from a single sample in a study of T-cell memory formation after mild COVID-19. One entry per CDR3 protein, called by TCRdb with MiXCR from the 5' RACE reads. The data contain 400,000 to 500,000 distinct CDR3 sequences, more than 20% of them singletons. Source material: PBMCs or a T cell subset sorted from them (not recorded which). Receptor source: an adult woman who had mild COVID-19 (a few samples of this study predate the infection). Cell type and time point are not known. Both conserved end residues are part of each CDR3. The order of the fields is D gene, J gene, V gene, clone size, CDR3 protein, CDR3 DNA. A D gene is named only where the DNA matches it firmly. Size is stated for part of the rows, as once, few or many counts, or as a class when the clone is expanded.

D gene: -; J gene: TRBJ2-7; V gene: TRBV20-1; clone size: few; CDR3 protein: CSPSGGNSYEQYF; CDR3 DNA: TGCAGCCCCTCGGGTGGCAACTCCTACGAGCAGTACTTC
D gene: -; J gene: TRBJ2-3; V gene: TRBV6-5; clone size: few; CDR3 protein: CASRPGAGGRTDTQYF; CDR3 DNA: TGTGCCAGCAGACCGGGGGCCGGGGGGAGAACAGATACGCAGTATTTT
D gene: -; J gene: TRBJ2-7; V gene: TRBV6-2/TRBV6-3; clone size: few; CDR3 protein: CATQDRRSYEQYF; CDR3 DNA: TGTGCCACCCAGGACAGAAGATCCTACGAGCAGTACTTC
D gene: -; J gene: TRBJ1-1; V gene: TRBV12-3/TRBV12-4; clone size: -; CDR3 protein: CASRKIDSEAFF; CDR3 DNA: TGTGCCAGCAGAAAGATAGACTCAGAAGCTTTCTTT
D gene: TRBD2; J gene: TRBJ2-5; V gene: TRBV29-1; clone size: -; CDR3 protein: CSVGGLAKETQYF; CDR3 DNA: TGCAGCGTGGGCGGACTAGCGAAGGAGACCCAGTACTTC
D gene: TRBD1; J gene: TRBJ1-2; V gene: TRBV6-5; clone size: few; CDR3 protein: CASSPGQIYGYTF; CDR3 DNA: TGTGCCAGCAGCCCGGGACAGATCTATGGCTACACCTTC
D gene: -; J gene: TRBJ2-5; V gene: TRBV20-1; clone size: few; CDR3 protein: CSARGAGETQYF; CDR3 DNA: TGCAGTGCTAGAGGGGCGGGGGAGACCCAGTACTTC
D gene: TRBD1; J gene: TRBJ1-5; V gene: TRBV12-3/TRBV12-4; clone size: -; CDR3 protein: CASSLERRGSDGSQHF; CDR3 DNA: TGTGCCAGCAGTTTAGAGCGCAGGGGGTCCGATGGGTCCCAGCATTTT
D gene: TRBD2; J gene: TRBJ2-4; V gene: TRBV15; clone size: few; CDR3 protein: CATSRSAGEGIQYF; CDR3 DNA: TGTGCCACCAGCAGGTCGGCGGGGGAGGGAATTCAGTACTTC
D gene: TRBD2; J gene: TRBJ2-1; V gene: TRBV7-2; clone size: -; CDR3 protein: CASSTGLVGGEQFF; CDR3 DNA: TGTGCCAGCAGCACCGGACTAGTTGGTGGTGAGCAGTTCTTC
D gene: TRBD1; J gene: TRBJ2-7; V gene: TRBV18; clone size: -; CDR3 protein: CASGGTGDIYEQYF; CDR3 DNA: TGTGCCAGCGGAGGGACAGGAGATATCTACGAGCAGTACTTC
D gene: TRBD1; J gene: TRBJ1-2; V gene: TRBV5-1; clone size: -; CDR3 protein: CASSPPGTGNYGYTF; CDR3 DNA: TGCGCCAGCAGCCCTCCCGGGACAGGGAACTATGGCTACACCTTC
D gene: -; J gene: TRBJ2-1; V gene: TRBV6-2/TRBV6-3; clone size: few; CDR3 protein: CASSDQGYNEQFF; CDR3 DNA: TGTGCCAGCAGTGACCAAGGGTACAATGAGCAGTTCTTC
D gene: TRBD1; J gene: TRBJ2-1; V gene: TRBV6-2/TRBV6-3; clone size: -; CDR3 protein: CASSSYDRDGDQFF; CDR3 DNA: TGTGCCAGCAGTTCTTACGACAGGGATGGGGATCAGTTCTTC
D gene: TRBD2; J gene: TRBJ2-1; V gene: TRBV29-1; clone size: few; CDR3 protein: CSVEQAGRVVLDEQFF; CDR3 DNA: TGCAGCGTTGAACAGGCAGGGAGGGTAGTTTTGGATGAGCAGTTCTTC
D gene: -; J gene: TRBJ2-7; V gene: TRBV7-2; clone size: few; CDR3 protein: CASSLNQGWEQYF; CDR3 DNA: TGTGCCAGCAGCTTAAACCAGGGCTGGGAGCAGTACTTC
D gene: TRBD1; J gene: TRBJ1-5; V gene: TRBV7-9; clone size: -; CDR3 protein: CASSLETGGLQPQHF; CDR3 DNA: TGTGCCAGCAGCTTAGAGACAGGGGGACTACAGCCCCAGCATTTT
D gene: -; J gene: TRBJ2-7; V gene: TRBV18; clone size: -; CDR3 protein: CASSPSAPQYYEQYF; CDR3 DNA: TGTGCCAGCTCACCGAGCGCCCCACAGTACTACGAGCAGTACTTC
D gene: TRBD2; J gene: TRBJ2-5; V gene: TRBV5-1; clone size: -; CDR3 protein: CASSLTSARAETQYF; CDR3 DNA: TGCGCCAGCAGCCTGACTAGCGCCCGGGCGGAGACCCAGTACTTC
D gene: -; J gene: TRBJ1-4; V gene: TRBV5-1; clone size: -; CDR3 protein: CASSLNRPGNEKLFF; CDR3 DNA: TGCGCCAGCAGCTTGAATCGGCCGGGAAATGAAAAACTGTTTTTT
D gene: -; J gene: TRBJ1-1; V gene: TRBV18; clone size: -; CDR3 protein: CASSPPSLMNTEAFF; CDR3 DNA: TGTGCCAGCTCACCACCGTCTCTAATGAACACTGAAGCTTTCTTT
D gene: TRBD2; J gene: TRBJ2-3; V gene: TRBV5-6; clone size: -; CDR3 protein: CASSPVTSGRADTQYF; CDR3 DNA: TGTGCCAGCAGCCCTGTTACTAGCGGGAGAGCAGATACGCAGTATTTT
D gene: -; J gene: TRBJ1-2; V gene: TRBV28; clone size: few; CDR3 protein: CASERQNYGYTF; CDR3 DNA: TGTGCCAGCGAAAGACAGAACTATGGCTACACCTTC
D gene: -; J gene: TRBJ1-6; V gene: TRBV2; clone size: -; CDR3 protein: CASSVGVAYNSPLHF; CDR3 DNA: TGTGCCAGCAGTGTTGGGGTAGCCTATAATTCACCCCTCCACTTT
D gene: -; J gene: TRBJ2-6; V gene: TRBV3-1; clone size: -; CDR3 protein: CASSQGKAGANVLTF; CDR3 DNA: TGTGCCAGCAGCCAAGGAAAGGCTGGGGCCAACGTCCTGACTTTC
D gene: TRBD1; J gene: TRBJ1-1; V gene: TRBV6-2/TRBV6-3; clone size: -; CDR3 protein: CASSRTGALNTEAFF; CDR3 DNA: TGTGCCAGCAGTAGGACAGGGGCCTTGAACACTGAAGCTTTCTTT
D gene: TRBD2; J gene: TRBJ2-7; V gene: TRBV9; clone size: -; CDR3 protein: CASSWGLAGGSNEQYF; CDR3 DNA: TGTGCCAGCAGCTGGGGACTAGCGGGAGGCTCCAACGAGCAGTACTTC
D gene: -; J gene: TRBJ2-2; V gene: TRBV24-1; clone size: -; CDR3 protein: CATSDPPTSHGTGELFF; CDR3 DNA: TGTGCCACCAGTGACCCTCCAACTAGCCACGGCACCGGGGAGCTGTTTTTT
D gene: -; J gene: TRBJ2-7; V gene: TRBV15; clone size: -; CDR3 protein: CATTSGGNEQYF; CDR3 DNA: TGTGCCACCACCTCGGGGGGCAACGAGCAGTACTTC